This T cell receptor (beta chain) was documented in a study of OX40 agonist ivuxolimab in advanced cancers. In the study overall: The costimulatory receptor OX40 (CD134) was targeted by ivuxolimab, a fully human IgG2 agonistic monoclonal antibody. The purpose of peripheral TCRbeta sequencing was to test whether ivuxolimab changed TCR sequence diversity and led to clonal T-cell expansion. In the dose-escalation cohort, around four fifths of patients were male, and the mean age was around 60 years, with a range of about 20 to 90. Prior anti-PD-1, anti-PD-L1 or anti-CTLA-4 therapy was permitted, and approximately 40% of dose-escalation patients had received checkpoint inhibitors. Partial responses occurred in three dose-escalation patients: two with cutaneous melanoma and one with hepatocellular carcinoma. Among the approximately 54 dose-escalation patients, 19 had hepatocellular carcinoma, 15 melanoma, 9 renal cell carcinoma and 9 head and neck cancer. The paper reports the monotherapy dose-escalation portion (N of about 50 patients) of the phase I ivuxolimab trial. Intravenous ivuxolimab was administered to patients every 2 weeks at six dose levels: 0.01, 0.1, 0.3, 1.5, 3 and 10 mg/kg.

General study outcomes and caveats: Low levels of normalized T-cell clonal expansion were also shown by some nonresponding patients. Which antigens the clonally expanded peripheral T cells were specific for was not determined. At doses of 0.1 to 3.0 mg/kg, clonal expansion of both CD4+ and CD8+ blood T cells was observed from baseline to week 6. In the 0.1-3.0 mg/kg groups, partial responders had among the lowest normalized peripheral clonal expansion, particularly in CD8+ T cells. After ivuxolimab, more expanded clones were found on average in CD8+ T cells than in CD4+ T cells.

Patients with autoimmune disease history or receiving systemic immunosuppression were excluded from the trial. Peripheral blood for TCR sequencing was drawn from every dose cohort at baseline, at cycle 4 day 1 and at cycle 7 day 1. The samples were taken from a phase I, first-in-human, multicenter, open-label dose-escalation trial of ivuxolimab. Adults with locally advanced or metastatic melanoma, renal cell carcinoma, hepatocellular carcinoma or head and neck squamous cell carcinoma were enrolled in the trial. Before TCR sequencing, CD4+ T cells and CD8+ T cells from peripheral blood were sorted into separate populations. About this clone: Its antigen is unknown. Within one base of it there is no much larger clone, and no base qualities were kept.

Taken from the germline V gene (reference sequence), the CDR1 and CDR2 loops are LNHNV and YYDKDF. The CDR3 numbers 14 residues from cysteine through phenylalanine. The sequence is cut down to CDR3 DNA, 42 bases in frame from base 1. V loses 2 bases at its end and J loses 4 bases; junction bases beyond the gene matches: 4. For sequencing of the TCRbeta CDR3 region, genomic DNA was extracted from the sorted cells. TCRbeta CDR3 regions were sequenced using the immunoSEQ Assay. Sourced from immuneACCESS, this table was stored by TCRdb with only in-frame sequences that have V and J called. A share of the clones is absent; for the studies checked, an unresolved V gene accounts for under half, and the remainder has no known explanation. The sample has around 79,000 clones on record, roughly 90% of them singletons. The ten largest clonotypes hold less than 0.8% of the sample.

The TCR comes from an adult with an advanced solid tumor such as melanoma, head and neck, liver or kidney cancer. The chain joins TRBV15 to TRBJ2-7, and TRBD1 matches 8 of the central bases. This material consisted of CD4+ or CD8+ T cells sorted from blood, taken in a trial of the OX40 agonist ivuxolimab. The CDR3 amino acid sequence is: CATSRQGALYEQYF. The sequenced DNA is TGTGCCACCAGCAGACAGGGGGCGTTGTACGAGCAGTACTTC. The CDR3 plus the reference TRBV15 and TRBJ2-7 genes for the other parts give the full variable domain: DAMVIQNPRYQVTQFGKPVTLSCSQTLNHNVMYWYQQKSSQAPKLLFHYYDKDFNNEADTPDNFQSRRPNTSFCFLDIRSPGLGDTAMYLCATSRQGALYEQYFGPGTRLTVT.